This section outlines one T cell receptor beta chain sequence together with its context. Its antigen is as yet unknown. Clones were read by immunoSEQ multiplex PCR, and TCRdb kept only the in-frame ones, dropping some. Here the sample spans approximately 100,000 clones, about 92% being singletons. Germline CDR1 is SGHRS and CDR2 is YFSETQ. V was cut by 0 bases and J by 4 bases, with 13 bases left in between. The CDR3 spans 15 residues. These data belong to a study of T cell responses to AZD1222 COVID-19 vaccine. Study findings and constraints: After the peak T cell response, and only then, were repertoires sampled.

The specimen comprised peripheral blood, sampled on day 0 of AZD1222 vaccination. V usage is TRBV5-1 and J usage is TRBJ1-1; possible D gene TRBD1, 6 bases. The sequence was obtained from an adult in good health. The CDR3 loop is CASSLGGGEGTEAFF. The CDR3 bases are TGCGCCAGCAGCTTGGGGGGGGGCGAGGGCACTGAAGCTTTCTTT.